This is a list of T cell receptor beta chains from one sample in a study of control samples from healthy donors and cancer patients. Assay: immunoSEQ multiplex PCR; the TCRdb copy retains only in-frame clones and omits some. The sample yields approximately 140,000 clones, 91% seen once. Sequencing was done on a sample of blood. The source is a man between 18 and 29 years old in good health. The CDR3 runs from the conserved cysteine through the conserved F or W. A D gene is named only where the DNA matches it firmly. Rows may omit the clone size; those that give it use once, few, many or a size class.

>TRBD2|TRBJ2-7|TRBV7-2|once
CASSLAAGGQEEQYF
TGTGCCAGCAGCTTAGCGGCGGGGGGGCAGGAAGAGCAGTACTTC
>.|TRBJ2-1|TRBV28|.
CASSFRTEYNEQFF
TGTGCCAGCAGTTTCCGGACCGAGTACAATGAGCAGTTCTTC
>TRBD2|TRBJ2-1|TRBV7-6|.
CASSSTLAGGLRSYNEQFF
TGTGCCAGCAGCTCAACGTTAGCGGGGGGCCTTCGCTCCTACAATGAGCAGTTCTTC
>TRBD1|TRBJ2-1|TRBV19|.
CASSIEGQGLYNEQFF
TGTGCCAGTAGTATAGAGGGACAGGGGCTGTACAATGAGCAGTTCTTC
>TRBD2|TRBJ2-7|TRBV27|.
CASSLMAGGPYEQYF
TGTGCCAGCAGTTTAATGGCGGGGGGCCCCTACGAGCAGTACTTC
>TRBD2|TRBJ2-3|TRBV4-1|.
CASRDTSGGPSDTQYF
TGCGCCAGCAGAGACACTAGCGGGGGGCCGTCAGATACGCAGTATTTT
>.|TRBJ1-5|TRBV19|.
CASSEQGSGQPQHF
TGTGCCAGTAGCGAACAGGGATCCGGGCAGCCCCAGCATTTT
>TRBD1|TRBJ1-1|TRBV6-1|.
CASSDNRGELNTEAFF
TGTGCCAGCAGTGATAACAGGGGGGAGTTGAACACTGAAGCTTTCTTT
>.|TRBJ2-7|TRBV6-5|.
CASKDSSLYEQYF
TGTGCCAGCAAGGACAGCAGCCTCTACGAGCAGTACTTC
>.|TRBJ2-3|TRBV7-6|.
CASSFDISTSTDTQYF
TGTGCCAGCAGCTTCGACATAAGTACTAGCACAGATACGCAGTATTTT
>TRBD1|TRBJ1-2|TRBV28|.
CASRITGGYYGYTF
TGTGCCAGCAGAATTACAGGGGGCTACTATGGCTACACCTTC
>.|TRBJ2-1|TRBV3-1/TRBV3-2|.
CASSQDPGLSYNEQFF
TGTGCCAGCAGCCAAGATCCGGGGCTCTCCTACAATGAGCAGTTCTTC
>TRBD1|TRBJ2-7|TRBV5-5|.
CASSFYRGPYEQYF
TGTGCCAGCAGCTTCTACAGGGGACCCTACGAGCAGTACTTC
>TRBD2|TRBJ2-7|TRBV7-2|.
CASSLASGVQEEQYF
TGTGCCAGCAGCCTGGCTAGCGGGGTCCAGGAGGAGCAGTACTTC
>TRBD1|TRBJ1-6|TRBV7-2|.
CASSFFDRGNSPLHF
TGTGCCAGCAGCTTTTTCGACAGGGGGAATTCACCCCTCCACTTT
>TRBD1|TRBJ2-7|TRBV10-3|.
CAISERGAGGSYEQYF
TGTGCCATCAGTGAGAGAGGGGCAGGGGGCAGCTACGAGCAGTACTTC
>.|TRBJ2-7|TRBV3-1/TRBV3-2|.
CASSQDKYEQYF
TGTGCCAGCAGCCAAGATAAGTACGAGCAGTACTTT